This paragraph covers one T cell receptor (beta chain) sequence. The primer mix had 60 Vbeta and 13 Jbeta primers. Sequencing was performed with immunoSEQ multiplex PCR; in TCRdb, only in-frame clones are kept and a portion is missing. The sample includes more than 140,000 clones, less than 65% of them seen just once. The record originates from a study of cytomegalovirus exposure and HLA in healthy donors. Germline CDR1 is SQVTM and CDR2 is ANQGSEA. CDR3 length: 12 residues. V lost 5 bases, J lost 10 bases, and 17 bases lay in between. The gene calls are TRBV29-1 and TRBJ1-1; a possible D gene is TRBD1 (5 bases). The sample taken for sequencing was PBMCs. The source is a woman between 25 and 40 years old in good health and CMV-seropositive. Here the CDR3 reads CSVTKTDSSAFF. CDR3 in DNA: TGCAGCGTTACCAAGACAGATTCTTCAGCTTTCTTT.